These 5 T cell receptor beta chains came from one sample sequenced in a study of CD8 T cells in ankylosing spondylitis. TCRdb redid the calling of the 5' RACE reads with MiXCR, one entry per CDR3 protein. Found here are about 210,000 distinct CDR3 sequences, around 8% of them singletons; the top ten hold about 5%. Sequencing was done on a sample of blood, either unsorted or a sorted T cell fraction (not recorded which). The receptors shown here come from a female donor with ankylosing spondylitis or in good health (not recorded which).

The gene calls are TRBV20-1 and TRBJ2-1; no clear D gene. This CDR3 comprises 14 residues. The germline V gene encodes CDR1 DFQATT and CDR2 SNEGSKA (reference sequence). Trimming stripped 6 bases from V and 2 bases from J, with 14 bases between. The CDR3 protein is CSAASDAPYNEQFF. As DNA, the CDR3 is TGCAGTGCAGCATCTGACGCCCCCTACAATGAGCAGTTCTTC.

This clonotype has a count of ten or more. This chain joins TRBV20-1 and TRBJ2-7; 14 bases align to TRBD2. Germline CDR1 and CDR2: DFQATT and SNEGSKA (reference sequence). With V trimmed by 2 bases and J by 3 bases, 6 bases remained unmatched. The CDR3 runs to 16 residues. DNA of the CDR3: TGCAGTGCTAGACCTCCCGGACTAGCGGGGGGCTACGAGCAGTACTTC. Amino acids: CSARPPGLAGGYEQYF.

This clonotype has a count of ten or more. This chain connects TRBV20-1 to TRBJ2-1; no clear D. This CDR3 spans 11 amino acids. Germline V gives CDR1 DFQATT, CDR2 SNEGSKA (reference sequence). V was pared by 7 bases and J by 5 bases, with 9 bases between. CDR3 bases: TGCAGTGGCTACGACAACAATGAGCAGTTCTTC. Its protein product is CSGYDNNEQFF.

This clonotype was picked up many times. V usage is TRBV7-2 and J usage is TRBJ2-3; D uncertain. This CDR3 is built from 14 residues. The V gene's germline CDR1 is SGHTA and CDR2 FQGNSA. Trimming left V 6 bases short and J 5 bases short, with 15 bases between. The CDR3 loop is CASSRLVVRDTQYF. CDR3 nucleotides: TGTGCCAGCAGTAGACTGGTTGTCAGAGATACGCAGTATTTT.

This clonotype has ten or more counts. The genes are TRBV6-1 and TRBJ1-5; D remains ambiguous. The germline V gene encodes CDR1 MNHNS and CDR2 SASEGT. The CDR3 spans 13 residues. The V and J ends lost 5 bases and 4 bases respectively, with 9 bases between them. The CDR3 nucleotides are TGTGCCAGCAGTATAGGTTTTAATCAGCCCCAGCATTTT. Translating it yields CASSIGFNQPQHF.